What follows are 21 T cell receptor beta chains derived from one specimen sequenced in a study of radiation and T cells in renal cell carcinoma. The repertoire was sequenced with immunoSEQ multiplex PCR; TCRdb's copy has only in-frame clones and lacks some. The table shows under 100,000 clones, with more than 65% occurring only once. Time point: blood 4 weeks post-SBRT, at nephrectomy. Regarding treatment: 15 Gy SBRT to primary tumor, nephrectomy 4 weeks later. The sequencing used blood, collected from a patient whose treatment included radiotherapy and nephrectomy. The origin of the receptors is a man aged 55 to 69 with renal cell carcinoma.

This clone was counted a few times. This chain joins TRBV10-2 and TRBJ2-3; 9 bases map to TRBD1. There are 15 residues in the CDR3. V lost 2 bases and J lost 4; bases outside the gene matches: 4. Germline V gene sequence: CDR1 WSHSY, CDR2 SAAADI. The CDR3 region is CASSEKRTGADTQYF. For the CDR3, the DNA is TGCGCCAGCAGTGAGAAGAGGACAGGGGCAGATACGCAGTATTTT.

The chain has TRBV6-1 and TRBJ2-7, with TRBD1 identical over 12 bases. The V segment lost 1 base and the J segment 7 bases; nucleotides outside the gene matches: 8. There are 16 residues in the CDR3. CDR1 is MNHNS, CDR2 SASEGT, per germline. In nucleotides, the CDR3 is TGTGCCAGCAGTGAAGGAGCGGGACAGGGGGCGCGGGAGCAGTACTTC. It yields the protein CASSEGAGQGAREQYF.

This clone showed up just once. The chain has TRBV15 and TRBJ2-7; 13 bases align to TRBD2. CDR1 and CDR2 from the germline V gene are LNHNV and YYDKDF (reference sequence). The CDR3 consists of 19 residues. The ends lost 4 bases at V and 2 bases at J; junction bases unmatched: 14. Here the CDR3 reads CATSTSEGTSGILPYEQYF. The CDR3 bases are TGTGCCACCAGCACCTCCGAAGGGACTAGCGGGATCCTTCCCTACGAGCAGTACTTC.

In this sample, this clone turned up a few times. V is TRBV6-1 and J is TRBJ1-5; a weak D match, TRBD1 (5 bases). The CDR3 spans 15 residues. Trimming left V 0 bases short and J 6 bases short, with 12 bases between. Germline V gene sequence: CDR1 MNHNS, CDR2 SASEGT. This CDR3 reads CASSEASGGVQPQHF. The CDR3 nucleotides are TGTGCCAGCAGTGAAGCGAGTGGGGGTGTTCAGCCCCAGCATTTT.

The chain links TRBV6-1 to TRBJ2-5, with TRBD1 as a possible D gene (6 bases). The CDR3 consists of 12 residues. V lost 9 bases and J 4 bases, leaving 12 bases between the germline ends. Germline assignment: CDR1 MNHNS and CDR2 SASEGT. The DNA for the CDR3 is TGTGCCAGTACCGGGACAAGAGAGACCCAGTACTTC. This gives the protein CASTGTRETQYF.

The chain has TRBV7-9 and TRBJ1-2; 7 bases match TRBD1. The V and J ends lost 4 bases and 3 bases, in that order; junction bases with no gene match: 2. Germline V gene sequence: CDR1 SEHNR, CDR2 FQNEAQ (reference sequence). There are 13 residues in the CDR3. CDR3 in amino acids: CASSYDRDYGYTF. The CDR3 bases are TGTGCCAGCAGCTATGACAGGGACTATGGCTACACCTTC.

The chain is built from TRBV28 and TRBJ1-5, with no clear D. CDR3 length equals 12 residues. Germline CDR1 reads MDHEN; CDR2 reads SYDVKM. Trimming stripped 6 bases from V and 4 bases from J, with 7 bases between. CDR3 in amino acids: CASSPTNQPQHF. The CDR3 region has the DNA TGTGCCAGCAGCCCCACGAATCAGCCCCAGCATTTT.

The chain couples TRBV7-2 to TRBJ2-3; D remains unclear. Trimming removed 2 bases at V and 5 bases at J, with 11 bases between. Germline CDR1 is SGHTA and CDR2 is FQGNSA. This CDR3 is 14 amino acids long. CDR3 coding DNA: TGTGCCAGCAGCTTATACCGGGTGCGAGATACGCAGTATTTT. Encoded protein: CASSLYRVRDTQYF.

This clone was detected only once. The rearrangement uses TRBV27 and TRBJ2-7, with 14 bases fitting TRBD2. The CDR3 extends over 18 amino acids. CDR1 and CDR2 (germline): MNHEY, SMNVEV (reference sequence). J lost 2 bases, V lost 5 bases, and 11 bases had no gene match. CDR3 loop: CASSKRLAGGPGTYEQYF. CDR3 bases: TGTGCCAGCAGTAAGCGACTAGCGGGAGGGCCCGGGACCTACGAGCAGTACTTC.

The rearrangement uses TRBV30 and TRBJ2-7; D is perhaps TRBD2 (5 bases). V dropped 4 bases and J dropped 7 bases, with 14 bases sitting between them. The CDR3 sequence is 12 residues long. From germline, CDR1 is GTSNPN and CDR2 SVGIG (reference sequence). The CDR3 DNA is TGTGCCTGGAACTCCGGGGAAGGGGAGCAGTACTTC. Its translation is CAWNSGEGEQYF.

This chain connects TRBV9 to TRBJ2-3, with 7 bases fitting TRBD1. Germline CDR1 reads SGDLS; CDR2 reads YYNGEE. The CDR3 loop spans 15 amino acids. The V segment lost 0 bases and the J segment 2 bases; nucleotides outside the gene matches: 3. For the CDR3, the DNA is TGTGCCAGCAGCGTAGGGACAGGTTCCACAGATACGCAGTATTTT. This gives the protein CASSVGTGSTDTQYF.

The chain joins TRBV29-1 to TRBJ1-2; possibly TRBD1 for D (5 bases). Germline V lookup: CDR1 SQVTM, CDR2 ANQGSEA. Between the trimmed V and J ends, which lost 4 bases and 5 bases, there was a span of 17 bases. The CDR3 extends over 14 amino acids. CDR3 sequence reads: CSVVRSGAGYGYTF. The CDR3 DNA follows: TGCAGCGTTGTTAGGTCCGGGGCGGGTTATGGCTACACCTTC.

This chain links TRBV7-2 with TRBJ2-5, with D tentatively TRBD1 or TRBD2 (5 bases each). Germline assignment: CDR1 SGHTA and CDR2 FQGNSA. The ends were cut back, 2 bases at V and 5 bases at J, with 9 bases in the middle. CDR3 length: 13 amino acids. CDR3 bases: TGTGCCAGCAGCTTACAGGGACGTGAGACCCAGTACTTC. Translated: CASSLQGRETQYF.

This clone occurred a few times. The chain is built from TRBV7-2 and TRBJ1-5, with 7 positions matching TRBD1. This CDR3 is 14 amino acids long. Germline V CDR1 and CDR2: SGHTA, FQGNSA. J gave up 7 bases and V 5 bases, and 8 bases lay outside the gene matches. The CDR3 region is CASSLVGGGQPQHF. The DNA for the CDR3 is TGTGCCAGCAGCCTGGTAGGGGGCGGCCAGCCCCAGCATTTT. Complete variable domain (other parts from reference TRBV7-2 and TRBJ1-5): GAGVSQSPSNKVTEKGKDVELRCDPISGHTALYWYRQSLGQGLEFLIYFQGNSAPDKSGLPSDRFSAERTGGSVSTLTIQRTQQEDSAVYLCASSLVGGGQPQHFGDGTRLSIL.

In DNA, the CDR3 is TGTGCCAGCAACATCGGACAGGGTTCTGGAAACACCATATATTTT. Translation gives CASNIGQGSGNTIYF. The rearrangement links TRBV11-2 to TRBJ1-3, with TRBD1 matching 8 bases. The CDR3 runs 15 residues. Trimming removed 7 bases from V and 1 base from J; junction bases left unmatched: 6. Looked up from germline, CDR1 is SGHAT and CDR2 is FQNNGV. Variable domain in full (rest from reference TRBV11-2 and TRBJ1-3): EAGVAQSPRYKIIEKRQSVAFWCNPISGHATLYWYQQILGQGPKLLIQFQNNGVVDDSQLPKDRFSAERLKGVDSTLKIQPAKLEDSAVYLCASNIGQGSGNTIYFGEGSWLTVV.

The chain uses TRBV19 and TRBJ1-1, with 11 positions matching TRBD1. The CDR3 is made up of 15 amino acids. Germline assignment: CDR1 LNHDA and CDR2 SQIVND (reference sequence). Trimming removed 4 bases from V and 11 bases from J; junction bases left unmatched: 12. The CDR3 DNA follows: TGTGCCAGTAGTACCCGGGACAGGGGGTTCCGGAGGGCTTTCTTT. This translates into CASSTRDRGFRRAFF.

This clone was counted once. This may stem from a read error, because a much larger clone lies one nucleotide away. In the same sample, other DNA sequences code for this CDR3. The chain is built from TRBV11-1 and TRBJ2-3, with D possibly matching TRBD1 (6 bases). The germline V and J ends were trimmed by 7 bases and 1 base, with 15 bases remaining between them. The CDR3 is 15 amino acids. Looked up from germline, CDR1 is SGHAT and CDR2 is FQDESV (reference sequence). The CDR3 sequence is CASTVTGGGTDTQYF. CDR3 bases: TGTGCCAGCACTGTGACAGGAGGCGGCACAGATACGCAGTATTTT.

The chain couples TRBV11-2 to TRBJ2-5; 7 bases agree with TRBD1. The V gene's germline CDR1 is SGHAT and CDR2 FQNNGV. The CDR3 consists of 18 residues. V was clipped by 6 bases and J by 5 bases; unmatched bases: 21. The CDR3 DNA reads TGTGCCAGCAGTTCTAAACTAAGGCATTGGACAGGTGGGGAGACCCAGTACTTC. This encodes CASSSKLRHWTGGETQYF.

The V call is TRBV28, the J call TRBJ2-7; 7 bases agree with TRBD2. V lost 8 bases and J lost 0; bases outside the gene matches: 7. The germline CDR1 and CDR2 sequences are MDHEN and SYDVKM. The length of the CDR3 is 14 residues. This chain's CDR3 is CASGGEPASYEQYF. DNA of the CDR3: TGTGCCAGCGGGGGGGAACCAGCCTCCTACGAGCAGTACTTC.

This clone was detected only a few times. The gene calls are TRBV5-8 and TRBJ1-5, with D unresolved. Trimming removed 2 bases at V and 3 bases at J, with 12 bases between. The CDR3 spans 15 residues. Germline loops: CDR1 SGHTS, CDR2 YDEGEE. CDR3 protein: CASSFSDRVNQPQHF. CDR3 bases: TGTGCCAGCAGCTTTTCGGACCGGGTCAATCAGCCCCAGCATTTT.

DNA of the CDR3: TGCGCCAGCAGCTTGGCCTCGGACAGACAAGAGACCCAGTACTTC. Encoded protein: CASSLASDRQETQYF. This chain uses TRBV5-1 with TRBJ2-5; the D gene is possibly TRBD1 (6 bases). There are 15 residues in the CDR3. Germline values: CDR1 SGHRS, CDR2 YFSETQ. Trimming stripped 0 bases from V and 2 bases from J, with 11 bases between. The full variable domain, rest sourced from reference TRBV5-1 and TRBJ2-5, is KAGVTQTPRYLIKTRGQQVTLSCSPISGHRSVSWYQQTPGQGLQFLFEYFSETQRNKGNFPGRFSGRQFSNSRSEMNVSTLELGDSALYLCASSLASDRQETQYFGPGTRLLVL.